This entry is about one T cell receptor (beta chain). This specimen belongs to a study of blood T cell repertoires in COVID-19. Trimming took 4 bases from V and 0 from J, leaving 14 bases between them. This CDR3 region has 16 residues. The germline gives CDR1 SGDLS, CDR2 YYNGEE. The repertoire was sequenced with immunoSEQ multiplex PCR; TCRdb's copy has only in-frame clones and lacks some. The sample has some 150,000 clones; approximately 86% are singletons. The chain combines TRBV9 with TRBJ2-1; D ambiguous. The clonotype originates from a woman in her 50s with acute or convalescent COVID-19. Source material: peripheral blood. CDR3 coding DNA: TGTGCCAGCAGCTCTTCCACTCGCTACTCCTACAATGAGCAGTTCTTC. This encodes CASSSSTRYSYNEQFF.